One sample yielded the 7 T cell receptor beta chains listed below, sequenced in a study of identical twins. TCRdb re-called the 5' RACE reads through MiXCR, storing one row per CDR3 protein. The data show approximately 620,000 distinct CDR3 sequences, around 8.6% seen once. The sample was also reused in another study, on yellow fever vaccine responses in identical twins.

Material for sequencing was PBMCs. The receptors derive from a woman between 18 and 29 years old in good health.

This clonotype was seen a handful of times. The rearrangement joins TRBV5-1 to TRBJ2-1; possible D gene TRBD1, 6 bases. The ends were cut back, 3 bases at V and 5 bases at J, with 15 bases in the middle. In germline, CDR1 is SGHRS, CDR2 YFSETQ. The CDR3 spans 15 residues. CDR3 in DNA: TGCGCCAGCAGCTCCGGGACAAACTATGACAATGAGCAGTTCTTC. It is translated as CASSSGTNYDNEQFF.

This rearrangement joins TRBV7-8 to TRBJ2-7; no firm D call. The germline gives CDR1 SGHVS, CDR2 FQNEAQ. The V end lost 1 base, the J end lost 6 bases, and 10 bases lay between the germline ends. The CDR3 extends over 13 amino acids. The chain's CDR3 is CASSLGSGLEQYF. DNA for the CDR3: TGTGCCAGCAGCTTAGGCTCCGGGCTCGAGCAGTACTTC.

This chain connects TRBV11-1 to TRBJ2-3; 9 bases are a match to TRBD1. The trim removed 5 bases at V and 2 bases at J, leaving 5 bases unmatched. This CDR3 is built from 15 residues. Germline V CDR1 and CDR2: SGHAT, FQDESV (reference sequence). In DNA, the CDR3 is TGTGCCAGCAGCAAGGGACAGGGCCTCACAGATACGCAGTATTTT. It encodes CASSKGQGLTDTQYF.

This clonotype occurred many times. The chain employs TRBV3-1 and TRBJ2-5, with 7 bases matching TRBD1. The CDR3 extends over 13 amino acids. V was pared by 1 base and J by 6 bases, with 2 bases of the junction left unmatched. Germline lookup yields CDR1 LGHDT and CDR2 YNNKEL (reference sequence). CDR3 coding DNA: TGTGCCAGCAGCCAAGCCAGGGGGAAGACCCAGTACTTC. Protein product: CASSQARGKTQYF.

This clonotype showed up many times. The chain carries TRBV10-2 and TRBJ2-7; no definite D call. CDR3 length: 12 residues. CDR1 is WSHSY and CDR2 is SAAADI in the germline V gene. Trimming shortened V by 0 bases and J by 6 bases, and 6 bases separated the two germline ends. CDR3 protein: CASSESLAEQYF. Here the CDR3 DNA reads TGCGCCAGCAGTGAGTCGTTGGCCGAGCAGTACTTC.

The chain is built from TRBV27 and TRBJ2-3; maybe TRBD2 (6 bases). CDR3 length: 18 amino acids. The germline V gene encodes CDR1 MNHEY and CDR2 SMNVEV (reference sequence). V was trimmed by 3 bases and J by 2 bases, leaving 21 bases between them. CDR3 nucleotide sequence: TGTGCCAGCAGTTTGGGCGGAGGGCCCCCGTCCTACACAGATACGCAGTATTTT. Protein product: CASSLGGGPPSYTDTQYF.

The table lists this clonotype with a few counts. The chain joins TRBV7-9 to TRBJ2-1; TRBD2 agrees at 11 bases. The junction had 3 bases not matched to a gene; V was cut back by 3 bases and J by 5 bases. The CDR3 totals 15 residues. Germline CDR1 SEHNR, CDR2 FQNEAQ (reference sequence). The CDR3 nucleotides read TGTGCCAGCAGCTTCCCGGGACTAGCGGACAATGAGCAGTTCTTC. Its translation: CASSFPGLADNEQFF.